These 26 T cell receptor beta chains share one sample of origin, sequenced in a study of blood T cell repertoires in COVID-19. Only in-frame clones appear in the TCRdb table, and some are missing; sequencing was by immunoSEQ multiplex PCR. The sample has 90,000 to 140,000 clones, around 81% seen once. Sequencing was carried out using peripheral blood. Source of these receptors: a man aged 80 or over with acute or convalescent COVID-19.

This clone came up once. The chain carries TRBV10-3 and TRBJ2-1, with 10 bases that match TRBD2. Unmatched junction bases numbered 3, after V lost 0 bases and J lost 7 bases. Germline lookup yields CDR1 ENHRY and CDR2 SYGVKD. The CDR3 is made up of 15 amino acids. Written as DNA, the CDR3 is TGTGCCATCAGTGAGTCGGTAGCGGGGGGAAATGAGCAGTTCTTC. This encodes CAISESVAGGNEQFF.

The chain is built from TRBV19 and TRBJ1-2; 9 nucleotides match TRBD1. J was trimmed by 7 bases and V by 5 bases; bases with no gene match: 11. The CDR3 contains 15 residues. Germline V gives CDR1 LNHDA, CDR2 SQIVND (reference sequence). In DNA, the CDR3 is TGTGCCAGTAGTGACCCGGGACAGGGAAGGGGTGGCTACACCTTC. This codes for CASSDPGQGRGGYTF.

The rearrangement links TRBV19 to TRBJ2-3; TRBD2 might be the D (6 bases). V was shortened by 3 bases and J by 2 bases, with 9 bases between the two germline ends. Germline lookup yields CDR1 LNHDA and CDR2 SQIVND (reference sequence). This CDR3 contains 14 residues. The CDR3 region is CASSIAGSTDTQYF. CDR3 bases: TGTGCCAGTAGTATTGCGGGGTCCACAGATACGCAGTATTTT.

The V and J genes are TRBV25-1 and TRBJ1-4, with 7 nucleotides matching TRBD1. CDR1 and CDR2 (germline): MGHDK, SYGVNS. This CDR3 contains 14 residues. V was pared by 4 bases and J by 4 bases, with 3 bases of the junction left unmatched. Here the CDR3 DNA reads TGTGCCAGCAGTGCGCAGGGGGGTAATGAAAAACTGTTTTTT. Translating gives CASSAQGGNEKLFF.

V gene TRBV7-2 combines with J gene TRBJ1-6; D perhaps matches TRBD1 (6 bases). Per the germline V gene, CDR1 is SGHTA and CDR2 is FQGNSA. V was shortened by 8 bases and J by 0 bases, with 11 bases between the two germline ends. This CDR3 has 15 amino acids. CDR3 in DNA: TGTGCCAGCCGTGGGGACAACTCCTATAATTCACCCCTCCACTTT. Amino acids: CASRGDNSYNSPLHF.

As DNA, the CDR3 is TGCAGCGTTAGGATAGCGTCCACAGATACGCAGTATTTT. It codes for CSVRIASTDTQYF. V gene TRBV29-1 combines with J gene TRBJ2-3; TRBD2 is a possible D gene (5 bases). V was cut by 5 bases and J by 2 bases, with 11 bases left in between. This CDR3 contains 13 residues. The germline CDR1 and CDR2 sequences are SQVTM and ANQGSEA.

The chain uses TRBV9 and TRBJ2-5; 9 bases line up with TRBD1. Trimming at V came to 4 bases and at J to 3 bases, leaving 4 bases not matched to a gene. Germline CDR1 and CDR2: SGDLS and YYNGEE. The CDR3 runs 14 residues. In nucleotides, the CDR3 is TGTGCCAGCAGCACGGGACAGGGAAAAGAGACCCAGTACTTC. Its translation is CASSTGQGKETQYF.

This chain links TRBV19 with TRBJ1-4; tentative D call: TRBD1 (6 bases). V was pared by 5 bases and J by 5 bases, with 15 bases between. CDR3 size: 15 residues. Germline CDR1 is LNHDA and CDR2 is SQIVND (reference sequence). This chain's CDR3 is CASSVLDRSNEKLFF. The CDR3 DNA reads TGTGCCAGTAGTGTTCTGGACAGATCGAATGAAAAACTGTTTTTT.

The V gene is TRBV7-3, the J gene TRBJ2-1; tentative D call: TRBD2 (5 bases). V shed 2 bases and J shed 9 bases, with 17 bases lying between them. Germline CDR1 is SGHTA and CDR2 is FQGTGA. This CDR3 region has 15 residues. The CDR3 bases are TGTGCCAGCAGCTTAGTCAGCGGACTGTATGGTGAGCAGTTCTTC. Its protein product is CASSLVSGLYGEQFF.

Only a few counts were recorded for this clone. The CDR3 DNA is TGCGCCAGCAGCCGAGGACTAGCAGACGAGACCCAGTACTTC. Amino acid sequence: CASSRGLADETQYF. The chain employs TRBV4-3 and TRBJ2-5; 8 bases fit TRBD2. V shed 4 bases and J 5 bases; nucleotides not matched to a gene: 6. This CDR3 has 14 amino acids. Per the germline V gene, CDR1 is LGHNA and CDR2 is YSLEER.

V is TRBV9 and J is TRBJ2-1, with 7 bases that match TRBD2. The CDR3 totals 15 residues. The trim removed 3 bases at V and 0 bases at J, leaving 3 bases unmatched. The V gene's germline CDR1 is SGDLS and CDR2 YYNGEE. CDR3 sequence (DNA): TGTGCCAGCAGCGGAGGCGGGGGCTCCTACAATGAGCAGTTCTTC. It translates to CASSGGGGSYNEQFF.

This clone was observed once. The J gene is TRBJ2-2, the V gene TRBV7-3, with D maybe TRBD1 (6 bases). Trimming left V 5 bases short and J 4 bases short, with 14 bases between. CDR1 is SGHTA and CDR2 is FQGTGA in the germline V gene. The CDR3 sequence is 15 residues long. CDR3 protein: CASSQQGQTTGELFF. Here the CDR3 DNA reads TGTGCCAGCAGCCAGCAGGGGCAGACCACCGGGGAGCTGTTTTTT.

The chain combines TRBV11-1 with TRBJ1-1, with TRBD1 matching 9 bases. Looked up from germline, CDR1 is SGHAT and CDR2 is FQDESV (reference sequence). Trimming removed 4 bases from V and 2 bases from J; junction bases left unmatched: 8. The CDR3 covers 16 residues. The CDR3 here is CASSSGQGFSNTEAFF. The DNA of the CDR3 is TGTGCCAGCAGCTCGGGACAGGGCTTTAGCAACACTGAAGCTTTCTTT.

The J gene is TRBJ2-2, the V gene TRBV6-1, with D perhaps matching TRBD2 (5 bases). CDR1 MNHNS and CDR2 SASEGT come from the germline V gene. The CDR3 loop spans 13 amino acids. Trimming stripped 1 base from V and 8 bases from J, with 8 bases between. CDR3 loop: CASSEVGSGELFF. CDR3 DNA: TGTGCCAGCAGTGAAGTAGGGAGTGGGGAGCTGTTTTTT.

The V and J genes are TRBV11-3 and TRBJ2-1, with D unclear. The germline CDR1 and CDR2 sequences are SGHNT and YENEEA. The CDR3 spans 13 residues. Trimming took 4 bases from V and 7 from J, leaving 11 bases between them. The CDR3: CASSSLVGNEQFF. In nucleotides, the CDR3 is TGTGCCAGCAGCTCCCTGGTCGGGAATGAGCAGTTCTTC.

This clone was counted a few times. This chain connects TRBV11-2 to TRBJ1-2; 9 positions agree with TRBD1. The CDR3 spans 15 residues. CDR1 is SGHAT, CDR2 FQNNGV, per germline. The trim removed 3 bases at V and 5 bases at J, leaving 7 bases unmatched. The CDR3 DNA reads as TGTGCCAGCAGCTTGTTACAGGGGGCCGGGTATGGCTACACCTTC. Encoded protein: CASSLLQGAGYGYTF.

The CDR3 reads CASSLGLAGTYEQYF. CDR3 bases: TGCGCCAGCAGCTTGGGACTAGCGGGAACCTACGAGCAGTACTTC. The rearrangement joins TRBV5-1 to TRBJ2-7; 11 bases line up with TRBD2. With V trimmed by 0 bases and J by 2 bases, 1 base remained unmatched. The CDR3 has 15 amino acids. In germline, CDR1 is SGHRS, CDR2 YFSETQ.

This chain joins TRBV18 and TRBJ1-6; 9 nucleotides align to TRBD1. This CDR3 has 14 amino acids. Germline V gene data show CDR1 as KGHSH and CDR2 as LQKENI. J lost 10 bases, V lost 6 bases, and 7 bases had no gene match. For the CDR3, the DNA is TGTGCCAGCTCCTCAGGACAGGGGTGGTCACCCCTCCACTTT. Translating it yields CASSSGQGWSPLHF.

The chain combines TRBV2 with TRBJ1-2; TRBD1 is a possible D gene (5 bases). CDR3 length: 13 amino acids. V shed 6 bases and J shed 7 bases, with 15 bases lying between them. The germline CDR1 and CDR2 sequences are SNHLY and FYNNEI. For the CDR3, the DNA is TGTGCCAGCAGCATTGAAAGGGGTCCTGGCTACACCTTC. This encodes CASSIERGPGYTF.

The chain combines TRBV28 with TRBJ2-7, with TRBD1 identical over 8 bases. Looked up from germline, CDR1 is MDHEN and CDR2 is SYDVKM. The J segment lost 4 bases and the V segment lost 6 bases, leaving 8 bases of the junction unmatched. This CDR3 comprises 14 residues. Here the CDR3 reads CASSSGTGFYEQYF. The CDR3 DNA sequence: TGTGCCAGCAGCTCCGGGACAGGCTTTTACGAGCAGTACTTC.

The chain employs TRBV7-6 and TRBJ1-1; D uncertain. The V gene lost 5 bases and the J gene lost 1 base, with 8 bases spanning the gap. In germline, CDR1 is SGHVS, CDR2 FNYEAQ. The CDR3 length is 13 residues. The CDR3 protein is CASSVSENTEAFF. The CDR3 DNA sequence: TGTGCCAGCAGCGTATCAGAGAACACTGAAGCTTTCTTT.

This chain connects TRBV9 to TRBJ2-6; 10 positions agree with TRBD1. The CDR3 covers 19 residues. Germline CDR1 and CDR2: SGDLS and YYNGEE. Germline trimming cut 0 bases from V and 0 bases from J; bases unmatched to any gene: 6. CDR3 bases: TGTGCCAGCAGCGTAGACGGACAGGGGGGTATCTCTGGGGCCAACGTCCTGACTTTC. The encoded protein is CASSVDGQGGISGANVLTF.

Note on this clone: This CDR3 is also generated by other DNA sequences in the sample. The chain employs TRBV20-1 and TRBJ1-1; no clear D gene. Germline V gene data show CDR1 as DFQATT and CDR2 as SNEGSKA (reference sequence). This CDR3 contains 11 residues. The V and J ends lost 6 bases and 0 bases respectively, with 5 bases between them. CDR3 protein: CSAPLNTEAFF. As DNA, the CDR3 is TGCAGTGCCCCTCTGAACACTGAAGCTTTCTTT.

The V gene is TRBV3-1 (or the pseudogene TRBV3-2), the J gene TRBJ1-6, with TRBD1 matching over 11 bases. CDR1 and CDR2 from the germline V gene are LGHDT and YNNKEL (reference sequence). Germline trimming cut 5 bases from V and 0 bases from J; bases unmatched to any gene: 24. This CDR3 spans 24 amino acids. DNA for the CDR3: TGTGCCAGCAGCTCGAATTTTTCTCCCGGGACAGGGGGTTTACTTAGCTCCTATAATTCACCCCTCCACTTT. It codes for CASSSNFSPGTGGLLSSYNSPLHF.

V is TRBV29-1 and J is TRBJ2-2; 14 nucleotides line up with TRBD2. Germline CDR1 reads SQVTM; CDR2 reads ANQGSEA. The CDR3 totals 17 residues. With 3 bases clipped from V and 4 bases from J, the junction kept 7 bases outside the gene matches. CDR3 region: CSVERLAGGGFTGELFF. CDR3 DNA sequence: TGCAGCGTTGAGAGACTAGCGGGAGGGGGTTTCACCGGGGAGCTGTTTTTT.

This clone was seen once. This rearrangement joins TRBV28 to TRBJ2-5; 8 positions agree with TRBD2. The CDR3 totals 15 residues. Germline values: CDR1 MDHEN, CDR2 SYDVKM. J lost 4 bases, V lost 8 bases, and 12 bases had no gene match. Here the CDR3 reads CASGRTGGPRETQYF. As DNA, the CDR3 is TGTGCCAGCGGGCGTACGGGAGGGCCCCGAGAGACCCAGTACTTC.